This is a list of T cell receptor beta chains from one sample in a study of blood T cell repertoires in COVID-19. Some clones are missing from TCRdb's copy, which holds only in-frame ones; the method was immunoSEQ multiplex PCR. The repertoire includes under 300,000 clones, 86% of them detected once, and around 13% sits in the top ten. What was sequenced was peripheral blood. All receptors come from a woman in her sixties or seventies with COVID-19, enrolled during active disease. Each CDR3 is given with its conserved first and last residue. Fields, in order: J gene, V gene, CDR3 protein.

J: TRBJ1-1
V: TRBV24-1
CDR3: CATSDTTGGNTEAFF

J: TRBJ2-1
V: TRBV12-5
CDR3: CASGPGLADNEQFF

J: TRBJ1-4
V: TRBV5-1
CDR3: CASSPSIDSDEKLFF

J: TRBJ2-5
V: TRBV20-1
CDR3: CSASLAGGRETQYF

J: TRBJ1-4
V: TRBV4-1
CDR3: CASSPRTGGAANEKLFF

J: TRBJ1-2
V: TRBV24-1
CDR3: CATSASEVDYGYTF

J: TRBJ2-1
V: TRBV12-5
CDR3: CASGSILSRAGRTLNEQFF

J: TRBJ2-3
V: TRBV27
CDR3: CASSPTTDTQYF

J: TRBJ1-3
V: TRBV19
CDR3: CASSIRPGAGNTIYF

J: TRBJ1-5
V: TRBV7-2
CDR3: CASSLAGYNQPQHF

J: TRBJ2-2
V: TRBV27
CDR3: CASSPTAGATGELFF

J: TRBJ1-6
V: TRBV28
CDR3: CASSPRDRINSPLHF

J: TRBJ2-5
V: TRBV28
CDR3: CASSLGVRGEETQYF

J: TRBJ1-2
V: TRBV5-6
CDR3: CASRLEGYTF

J: TRBJ2-7
V: TRBV30
CDR3: CAWTRGGTYEQYF

J: TRBJ2-7
V: TRBV11-2
CDR3: CASSSGGTLYEQYF

J: TRBJ2-7
V: TRBV24-1
CDR3: CATSDSGGATYEQYF

J: TRBJ2-3
V: TRBV19
CDR3: CASKKGQTTFTDTQYF

J: TRBJ2-5
V: TRBV21-1
CDR3: CASSKAPTKEETQYF

J: TRBJ2-6
V: TRBV9
CDR3: CASSGTSGANVLTF

J: TRBJ2-7
V: TRBV30
CDR3: CAWSGRGRYEQYF

J: TRBJ2-3
V: TRBV13
CDR3: CASSLGLWDRPPDTQYF

J: TRBJ2-5
V: TRBV5-4
CDR3: CASSGTVGEEGTQYF